The 9 T cell receptor beta chains below all came from one sample that was sequenced in a study of immune evolution from preneoplasia to lung adenocarcinoma. Method: immunoSEQ multiplex PCR; TCRdb's copy keeps in-frame clones and lacks some. The sample yields 1,500 to 2,000 clones, 73% seen once. The sequencing sample was made of FFPE minimally invasive lung adenocarcinoma tissue. The source of these receptors is a person between 60 and 79 years old with lung adenocarcinoma.

The rearrangement joins TRBV9 to TRBJ1-1; no clear D. Per germline, CDR1 SGDLS and CDR2 YYNGEE. V dropped 0 bases and J dropped 2 bases, with 8 bases sitting between them. This CDR3 spans 14 amino acids. The CDR3 DNA reads TGTGCCAGCAGCGTAGGCCCGCTAAACACTGAAGCTTTCTTT. Residues: CASSVGPLNTEAFF. The full variable domain, completed using reference TRBV9 and TRBJ1-1, is DSGVTQTPKHLITATGQRVTLRCSPRSGDLSVYWYQQSLDQGLQFLIQYYNGEERAKGNILERFSAQQFPDLHSELNLSSLELGDSALYFCASSVGPLNTEAFFGQGTRLTVV.

The V call is TRBV5-1, the J call TRBJ1-4; D not certain. Per germline, CDR1 SGHRS and CDR2 YFSETQ. This CDR3 comprises 12 residues. V lost 1 base and J lost 7, with 5 bases in between. The CDR3 DNA is TGCGCCAGCAGCTTGCCATCTGAAAAACTGTTTTTT. This encodes CASSLPSEKLFF.

The J gene is TRBJ2-5, the V gene TRBV7-6; TRBD1 agrees at 9 bases. Germline lookup yields CDR1 SGHVS and CDR2 FNYEAQ. The CDR3 sequence is 14 residues long. The junction had 5 bases not matched to a gene; V was cut back by 5 bases and J by 4 bases. CDR3 loop: CASSHGTGTETQYF. DNA of the CDR3: TGTGCCAGCAGCCACGGGACAGGGACAGAGACCCAGTACTTC.

The CDR3 reads CAWAGTGETQYF. Here the CDR3 DNA reads TGTGCCTGGGCCGGGACTGGGGAGACCCAGTACTTC. The chain recombines TRBV30 with TRBJ2-5, with D possibly matching TRBD2 (6 bases). CDR1 GTSNPN and CDR2 SVGIG come from the germline V gene (reference sequence). V lost 5 bases to trimming and J lost 5 bases, with 12 bases between them. The CDR3 is 12 amino acids.

This chain connects TRBV19 to TRBJ2-1, with unresolved D. This CDR3 is 13 amino acids long. CDR1 LNHDA and CDR2 SQIVND come from the germline V gene (reference sequence). V lost 3 bases and J 7 bases, leaving 10 bases between the germline ends. CDR3 amino acids: CASSISLNNEQFF. DNA of the CDR3: TGTGCCAGTAGTATTAGCCTCAATAATGAGCAGTTCTTC.

The chain recombines TRBV19 with TRBJ1-5; TRBD1 agrees at 7 bases. The CDR3 runs to 13 residues. The V gene end was trimmed by 7 bases and the J gene end by 7 bases; junction bases not matched to a gene: 7. CDR1 is LNHDA, CDR2 SQIVND, per germline (reference sequence). The CDR3, as DNA: TGTGCCAGTACCCGGGACAGTTACCAGCCCCAGCATTTT. Its translation is CASTRDSYQPQHF.

CDR3 sequence (DNA): TGTGCCAGCAGCTTTCTAGCGGGGGGGACAGATACGCAGTATTTT. It is translated as CASSFLAGGTDTQYF. V and J are TRBV7-9 and TRBJ2-3; 12 bases align to TRBD2. Per the germline V gene, CDR1 is SEHNR and CDR2 is FQNEAQ (reference sequence). V lost 3 bases to trimming and J lost 3 bases; unmatched junction nucleotides: 1. CDR3 length: 15 residues.

This clone has just a few counts. This sequence joins TRBV15 and TRBJ2-5, with no clear D. This CDR3 region has 13 residues. V was clipped by 5 bases and J by 5 bases, with 12 bases between them. Germline V gene lookup returns CDR1 LNHNV and CDR2 YYDKDF (reference sequence). The CDR3 protein is CATSGIAGETQYF. The CDR3 bases are TGTGCCACCAGCGGGATAGCTGGGGAGACCCAGTACTTC.

This clone occurred a few times. At one boundary the junction diverges from the germline segment, which might be a read error. The rearrangement links TRBV7-7 to TRBJ1-1; D unresolved. The CDR3 is 15 amino acids. CDR1 and CDR2 (germline): SSHAT, FNYEAQ (reference sequence). As DNA, the CDR3 is TGTGCTAGCAGTTTTTACCGACGAGGGTACACTGAAGCTTTCTTT. Encoded protein: CASSFYRRGYTEAFF.